The source of this T cell receptor (beta chain) is a study of cytotoxic CD8 clonotypes in ibrutinib-treated CLL. Overall study context: Samples yielded averages of 250,000 or so productive templates and about 89,000 productive rearrangements.

Whole-study results and caveats: Few clonotypes were public, and these shrank or held steady under treatment.

Notes on this clone: The target antigen is unknown.

The V end was cut by 3 bases, the J end by 0 bases, with 14 bases between. This CDR3 has 15 amino acids. Germline V CDR1 and CDR2: SQVTM, ANQGSEA. Profiling relied on immunoSEQ multiplex PCR, and the TCRdb table lists in-frame clones only, not all of them. The data contain 250,000 to 350,000 clones, approximately 76% of them singletons. This sequence originates from a human donor with chronic lymphocytic leukemia. The specimen was PBMCs, collected at disease progression, from a patient treated with ibrutinib. This chain connects TRBV29-1 to TRBJ1-1; no clear D gene. CDR3 region: CSVDPLKRMNTEAFF. DNA for the CDR3: TGCAGCGTTGATCCCCTCAAGCGTATGAACACTGAAGCTTTCTTT.